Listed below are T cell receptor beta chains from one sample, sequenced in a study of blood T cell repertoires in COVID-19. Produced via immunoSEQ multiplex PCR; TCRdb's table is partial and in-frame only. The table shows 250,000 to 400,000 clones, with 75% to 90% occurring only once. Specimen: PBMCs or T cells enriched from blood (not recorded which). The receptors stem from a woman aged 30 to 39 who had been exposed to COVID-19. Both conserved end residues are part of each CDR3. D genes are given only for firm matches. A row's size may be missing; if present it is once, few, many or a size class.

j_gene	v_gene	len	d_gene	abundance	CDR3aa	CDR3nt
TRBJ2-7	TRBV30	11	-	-	CAWIGLYEQYF	TGTGCCTGGATTGGGCTATACGAGCAGTACTTC
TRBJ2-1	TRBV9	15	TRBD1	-	CASSPSGGSYNEQFF	TGTGCCAGCAGCCCATCAGGGGGCAGCTACAATGAGCAGTTCTTC
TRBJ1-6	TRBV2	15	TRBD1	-	CASSEQAGGGSPLHF	TGTGCCAGCAGCGAACAGGCAGGGGGAGGATCACCCCTCCACTTT
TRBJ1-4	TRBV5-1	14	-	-	CASSLEGSNEKLFF	TGCGCCAGCAGCTTGGAGGGGTCTAATGAAAAACTGTTTTTT
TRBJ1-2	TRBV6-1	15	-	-	CASSENVNSNYGYTF	TGTGCCAGCAGTGAAAATGTAAATTCTAACTATGGCTACACCTTC
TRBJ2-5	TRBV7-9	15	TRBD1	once	CASSLAGTGQETQYF	TGTGCCAGCAGCTTAGCCGGGACAGGGCAAGAGACCCAGTACTTC
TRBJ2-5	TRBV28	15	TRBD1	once	CASSGLGTAQETQYF	TGTGCCAGCAGTGGACTCGGGACAGCTCAAGAGACCCAGTACTTC
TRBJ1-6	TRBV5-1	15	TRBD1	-	CASSLETGSSSPLHF	TGCGCCAGCAGCTTGGAGACAGGGAGCAGCTCACCCCTCCACTTT
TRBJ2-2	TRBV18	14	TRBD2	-	CASSRTRNTGELFF	TGTGCCAGCTCTCGGACTAGAAACACCGGGGAGCTGTTTTTT
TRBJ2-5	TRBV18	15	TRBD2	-	CASSPASGMTETQYF	TGTGCCAGCTCACCGGCTAGCGGGATGACAGAGACCCAGTACTTC
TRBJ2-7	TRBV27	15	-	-	CASSLSSGVSYEQYF	TGTGCCAGCAGTTTATCGTCAGGGGTCTCCTACGAGCAGTACTTC
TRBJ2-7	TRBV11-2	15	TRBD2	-	CASSLSRGLAAEQYF	TGTGCCAGCAGCCTGTCCCGTGGACTAGCAGCCGAGCAGTACTTC
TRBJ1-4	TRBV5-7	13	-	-	CASSLTGYEKLFF	TGTGCCAGCAGCTTGACAGGTTATGAAAAACTGTTTTTT
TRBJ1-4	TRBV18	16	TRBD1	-	CASSPLTGGSNEKLFF	TGTGCCAGCTCACCTTTGACAGGGGGTTCTAATGAAAAACTGTTTTTT
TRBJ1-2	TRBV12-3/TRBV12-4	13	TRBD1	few	CASSSGQVYGYTF	TGTGCCAGCAGTTCGGGACAGGTCTATGGCTACACCTTC
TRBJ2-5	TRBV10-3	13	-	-	CAISERVQETQYF	TGTGCCATCTCGGAACGGGTTCAAGAGACCCAGTACTTC
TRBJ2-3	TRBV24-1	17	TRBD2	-	CATSVTRGAGGTDTQYF	TGTGCCACCAGTGTAACCAGGGGAGCGGGGGGAACAGATACGCAGTATTTT
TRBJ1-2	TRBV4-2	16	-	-	CASSQGGSEQFYGYTF	TGTGCCAGCAGCCAAGGAGGGTCCGAACAGTTCTATGGCTACACCTTC
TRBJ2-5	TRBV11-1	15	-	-	CASSSSRGAQETQYF	TGTGCCAGCAGCTCTAGCAGGGGGGCTCAAGAGACCCAGTACTTC
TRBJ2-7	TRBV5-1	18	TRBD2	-	CASSFGLAGGPRSYEQYF	TGCGCCAGCAGCTTCGGACTAGCGGGAGGGCCTCGGTCCTACGAGCAGTACTTC
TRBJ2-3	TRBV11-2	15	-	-	CASSLDHGPMDTQYF	TGTGCCAGCAGCTTAGATCATGGGCCAATGGATACGCAGTATTTT
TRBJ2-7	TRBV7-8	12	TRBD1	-	CASSPDRVGQYF	TGTGCCAGCAGCCCTGACAGGGTAGGGCAGTACTTC
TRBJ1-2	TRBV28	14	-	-	CASSLSAGENGYTF	TGTGCCAGCAGTTTATCGGCGGGGGAGAATGGCTACACCTTC
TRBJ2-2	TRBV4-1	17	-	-	CASSQGLSGANTGELFF	TGCGCCAGCAGCCAAGGTTTATCGGGAGCCAACACCGGGGAGCTGTTTTTT
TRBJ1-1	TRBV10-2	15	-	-	CASSEPPRTRTEAFF	TGCGCCAGCAGTGAGCCCCCCCGGACTCGGACTGAAGCTTTCTTT
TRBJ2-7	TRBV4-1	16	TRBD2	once	CASSHSGLAFSYEQYF	TGCGCCAGCAGCCACTCGGGACTAGCGTTCTCCTACGAGCAGTACTTC
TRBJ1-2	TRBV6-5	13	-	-	CASRRGNNYGYTF	TGTGCCAGCAGAAGGGGCAATAACTATGGCTACACCTTC
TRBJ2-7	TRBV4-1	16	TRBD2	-	CASSQASGGADYEQYF	TGCGCCAGCAGCCAAGCTAGCGGGGGGGCCGATTACGAGCAGTACTTC
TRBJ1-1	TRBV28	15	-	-	CASSLGGEGDTEAFF	TGTGCCAGCAGTTTAGGGGGGGAAGGAGACACTGAAGCTTTCTTT
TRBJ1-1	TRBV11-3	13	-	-	CASSLSGAAEAFF	TGTGCCAGCAGCTTAAGCGGGGCCGCTGAAGCTTTCTTT
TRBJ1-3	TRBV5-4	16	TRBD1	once	CASSSGTAYSGNTIYF	TGTGCCAGCAGCTCCGGGACAGCTTACTCTGGAAACACCATATATTTT
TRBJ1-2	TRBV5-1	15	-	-	CASSSGMITNYGYTF	TGCGCCAGCAGCTCGGGAATGATTACGAACTATGGCTACACCTTC
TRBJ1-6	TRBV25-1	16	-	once	CASSENRDLYNSPLHF	TGTGCCAGCAGTGAAAACAGGGACCTCTATAATTCACCCCTCCACTTT
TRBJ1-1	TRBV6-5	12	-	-	CASTTGSGEAFF	TGTGCCAGCACCACCGGGTCCGGCGAAGCTTTCTTT
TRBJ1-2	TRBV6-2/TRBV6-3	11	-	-	CASSGSYGYTF	TGTGCCAGCAGTGGCTCCTATGGCTACACCTTC
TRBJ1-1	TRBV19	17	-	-	CASSPRSGVRYGTEAFF	TGTGCCAGTAGTCCCCGCTCGGGGGTACGGTATGGGACTGAAGCTTTCTTT
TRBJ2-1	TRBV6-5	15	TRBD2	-	CASSQTSGRVNEQFF	TGTGCCAGCAGTCAGACTAGCGGGAGAGTCAATGAGCAGTTCTTC
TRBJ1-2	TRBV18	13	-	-	CASSPPGPYGYTF	TGTGCCAGCTCACCACCGGGCCCCTATGGCTACACCTTC
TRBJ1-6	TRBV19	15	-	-	CASRSQSSYNSPLHF	TGTGCCAGTAGGTCACAGAGCTCCTATAATTCACCCCTCCACTTT
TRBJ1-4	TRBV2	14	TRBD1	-	CASSESGGSEKLFF	TGTGCCAGCAGTGAATCAGGGGGCAGTGAAAAACTGTTTTTT
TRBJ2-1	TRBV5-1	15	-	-	CASSVSVSSYNEQFF	TGCGCCAGCAGTGTGTCGGTGAGCTCCTACAATGAGCAGTTCTTC
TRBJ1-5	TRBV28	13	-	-	CASSGSRGQPQHF	TGTGCCAGCAGTGGATCAAGGGGGCAGCCCCAGCATTTT
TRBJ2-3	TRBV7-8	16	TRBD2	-	CASSLLAGVNTDTQYF	TGTGCCAGCAGCCTGCTAGCGGGAGTGAATACAGATACGCAGTATTTT
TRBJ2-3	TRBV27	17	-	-	CASSLFGGMAGTDTQYF	TGTGCCAGCAGTTTGTTCGGGGGAATGGCGGGAACAGATACGCAGTATTTT
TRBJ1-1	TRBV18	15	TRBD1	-	CASSPLQGARTEAFF	TGTGCCAGCTCACCATTACAGGGGGCAAGGACTGAAGCTTTCTTT
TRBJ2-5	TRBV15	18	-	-	CATSREAGGRAPQETQYF	TGTGCCACCAGCAGAGAAGCAGGTGGCAGGGCGCCTCAAGAGACCCAGTACTTC
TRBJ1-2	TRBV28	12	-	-	CASSDGSYGYTF	TGTGCCAGCAGCGACGGGAGCTATGGCTACACCTTC
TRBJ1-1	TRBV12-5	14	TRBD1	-	CASGSGTGTTEAFF	TGTGCTAGTGGTTCGGGGACAGGAACCACTGAAGCTTTCTTT
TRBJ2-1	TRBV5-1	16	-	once	CASSLDRLSSYNEQFF	TGCGCCAGCAGCTTGGACAGGCTAAGCTCCTACAATGAGCAGTTCTTC
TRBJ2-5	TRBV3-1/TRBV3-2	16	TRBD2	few	CASSPNSGMESETQYF	TGTGCCAGCAGTCCAAATAGCGGGATGGAGTCGGAGACCCAGTACTTC
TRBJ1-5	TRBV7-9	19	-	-	CASSLSEGRQRVFNQPQHF	TGTGCCAGCAGCTTATCGGAAGGGCGGCAGAGGGTTTTTAATCAGCCCCAGCATTTT